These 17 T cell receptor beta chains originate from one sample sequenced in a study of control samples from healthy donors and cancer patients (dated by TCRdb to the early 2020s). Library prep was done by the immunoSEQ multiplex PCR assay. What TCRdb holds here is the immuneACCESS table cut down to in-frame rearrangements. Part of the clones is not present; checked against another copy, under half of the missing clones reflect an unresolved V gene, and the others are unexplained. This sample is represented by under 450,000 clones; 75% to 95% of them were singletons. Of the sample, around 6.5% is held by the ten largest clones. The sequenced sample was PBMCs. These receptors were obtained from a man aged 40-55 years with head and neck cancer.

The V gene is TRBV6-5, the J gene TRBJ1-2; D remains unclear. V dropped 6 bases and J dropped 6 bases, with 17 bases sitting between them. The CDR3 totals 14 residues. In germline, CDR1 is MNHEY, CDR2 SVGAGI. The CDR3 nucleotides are TGTGCCAGCAGCTCGGCCGGGCTTACCAATGGCTACACCTTC. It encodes CASSSAGLTNGYTF.

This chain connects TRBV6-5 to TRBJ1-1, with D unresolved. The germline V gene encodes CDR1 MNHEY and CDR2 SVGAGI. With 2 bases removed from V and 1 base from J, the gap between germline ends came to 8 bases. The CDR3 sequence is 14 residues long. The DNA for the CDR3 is TGTGCCAGCAGTTACCACAGAAGGAACACTGAAGCTTTCTTT. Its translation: CASSYHRRNTEAFF.

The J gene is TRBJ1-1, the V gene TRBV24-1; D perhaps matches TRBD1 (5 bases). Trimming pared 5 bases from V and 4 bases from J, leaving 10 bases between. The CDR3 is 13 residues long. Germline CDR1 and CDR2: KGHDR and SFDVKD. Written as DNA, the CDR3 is TGTGCCACCAGTGCCGGGACGGCCACTGAAGCTTTCTTT. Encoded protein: CATSAGTATEAFF.

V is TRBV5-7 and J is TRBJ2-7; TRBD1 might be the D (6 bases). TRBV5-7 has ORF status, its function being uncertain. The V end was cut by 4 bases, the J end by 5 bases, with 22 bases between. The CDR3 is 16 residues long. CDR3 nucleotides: TGTGCCAGCAGCCCCGGGACAACTCCGCCGGCCGACGAGCAGTACTTC. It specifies CASSPGTTPPADEQYF.

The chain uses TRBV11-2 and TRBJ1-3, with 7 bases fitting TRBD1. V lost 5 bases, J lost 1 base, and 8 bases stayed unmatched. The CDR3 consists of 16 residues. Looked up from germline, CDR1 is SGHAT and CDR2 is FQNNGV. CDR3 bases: TGTGCCAGCAGCACGGTTAGGGGGCCATCTGGAAACACCATATATTTT. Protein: CASSTVRGPSGNTIYF.

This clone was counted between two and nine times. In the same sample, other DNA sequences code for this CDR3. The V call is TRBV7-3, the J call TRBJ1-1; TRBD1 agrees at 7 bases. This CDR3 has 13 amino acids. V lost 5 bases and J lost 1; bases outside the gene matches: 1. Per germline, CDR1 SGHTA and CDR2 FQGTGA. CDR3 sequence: CASSRDRNTEAFF. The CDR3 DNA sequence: TGTGCCAGCAGCAGGGACAGGAACACTGAAGCTTTCTTT.

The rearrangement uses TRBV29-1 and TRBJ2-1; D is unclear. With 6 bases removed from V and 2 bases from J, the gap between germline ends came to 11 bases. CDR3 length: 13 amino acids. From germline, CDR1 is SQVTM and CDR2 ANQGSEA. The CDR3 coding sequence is TGCAGCGTCGACCCATCGGCCTACAATGAGCAGTTCTTC. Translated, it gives CSVDPSAYNEQFF.

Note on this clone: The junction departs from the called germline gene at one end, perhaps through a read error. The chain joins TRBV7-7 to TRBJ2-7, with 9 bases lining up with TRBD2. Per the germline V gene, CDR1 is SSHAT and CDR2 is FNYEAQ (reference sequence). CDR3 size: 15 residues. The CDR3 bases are TGTGCTAGCAGCCCTGGGGCGGGAGGGACCTACGAGCAGTACTTC. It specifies CASSPGAGGTYEQYF.

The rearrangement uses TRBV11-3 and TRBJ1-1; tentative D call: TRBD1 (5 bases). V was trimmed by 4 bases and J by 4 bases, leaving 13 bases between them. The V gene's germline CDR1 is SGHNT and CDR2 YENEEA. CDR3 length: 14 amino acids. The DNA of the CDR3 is TGTGCCAGCAGCTATAGGGGCGCGGGCACTGAAGCTTTCTTT. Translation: CASSYRGAGTEAFF.

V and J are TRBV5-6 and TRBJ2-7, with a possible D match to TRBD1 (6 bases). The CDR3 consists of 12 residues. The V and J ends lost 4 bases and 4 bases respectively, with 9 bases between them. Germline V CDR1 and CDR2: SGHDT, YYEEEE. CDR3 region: CASSGRGYEQYF. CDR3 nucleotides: TGTGCCAGCAGCGGCAGGGGTTACGAGCAGTACTTC.

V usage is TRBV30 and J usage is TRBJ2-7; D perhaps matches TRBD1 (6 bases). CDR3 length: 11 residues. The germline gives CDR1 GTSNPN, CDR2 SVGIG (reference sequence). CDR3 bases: TGTGCCTGGGGATCTTCAGGGGCGCTATCCGTC. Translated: CAWGSSGALSV.

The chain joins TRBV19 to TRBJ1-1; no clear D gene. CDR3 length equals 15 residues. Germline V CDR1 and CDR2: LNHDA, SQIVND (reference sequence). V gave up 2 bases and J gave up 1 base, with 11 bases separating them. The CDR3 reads CASSIKRARNTEAFF. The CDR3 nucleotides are TGTGCCAGTAGTATAAAGCGGGCCAGGAACACTGAAGCTTTCTTT.

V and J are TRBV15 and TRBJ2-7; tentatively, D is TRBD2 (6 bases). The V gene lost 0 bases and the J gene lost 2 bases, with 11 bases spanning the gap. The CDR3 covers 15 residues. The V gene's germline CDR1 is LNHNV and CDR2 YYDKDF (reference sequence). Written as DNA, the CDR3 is TGTGCCACCAGCAGAGACCGGGACTCCGCCTACGAGCAGTACTTC. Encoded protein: CATSRDRDSAYEQYF. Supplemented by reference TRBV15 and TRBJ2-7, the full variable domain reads DAMVIQNPRYQVTQFGKPVTLSCSQTLNHNVMYWYQQKSSQAPKLLFHYYDKDFNNEADTPDNFQSRRPNTSFCFLDIRSPGLGDTAMYLCATSRDRDSAYEQYFGPGTRLTVT.

The CDR3 loop is CASSQGTGELFF. In DNA, the CDR3 is TGTGCCAGCAGTCAGGGCACCGGGGAGCTGTTTTTT. The rearrangement uses TRBV11-3 and TRBJ2-2, with a possible D match to TRBD1 (5 bases). V was cut by 6 bases and J by 4 bases, with 6 bases left in between. This CDR3 contains 12 residues. Germline-derived CDR1 and CDR2 are SGHNT and YENEEA.

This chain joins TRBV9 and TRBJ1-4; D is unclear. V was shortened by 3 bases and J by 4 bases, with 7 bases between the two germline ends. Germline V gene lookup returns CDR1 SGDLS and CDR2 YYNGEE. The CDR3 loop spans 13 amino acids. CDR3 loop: CASSAAFNEKLFF. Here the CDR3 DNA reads TGTGCCAGCAGCGCGGCCTTTAATGAAAAACTGTTTTTT.

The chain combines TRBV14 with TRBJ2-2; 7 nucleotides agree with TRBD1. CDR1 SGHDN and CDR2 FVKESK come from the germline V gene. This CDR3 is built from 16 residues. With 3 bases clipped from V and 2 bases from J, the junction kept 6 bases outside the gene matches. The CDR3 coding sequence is TGTGCCAGCAGCCACTCCGGGACAGATAACACCGGGGAGCTGTTTTTT. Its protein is CASSHSGTDNTGELFF.

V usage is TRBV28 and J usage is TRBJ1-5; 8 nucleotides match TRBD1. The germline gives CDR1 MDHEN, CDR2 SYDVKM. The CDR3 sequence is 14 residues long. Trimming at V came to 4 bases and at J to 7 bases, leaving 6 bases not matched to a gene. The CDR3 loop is CASSYDRGVQPQHF. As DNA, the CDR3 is TGTGCCAGCAGTTACGACAGGGGAGTCCAGCCCCAGCATTTT. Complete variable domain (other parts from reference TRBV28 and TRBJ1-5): DVKVTQSSRYLVKRTGEKVFLECVQDMDHENMFWYRQDPGLGLRLIYFSYDVKMKEKGDIPEGYSVSREKKERFSLILESASTNQTSMYLCASSYDRGVQPQHFGDGTRLSIL.